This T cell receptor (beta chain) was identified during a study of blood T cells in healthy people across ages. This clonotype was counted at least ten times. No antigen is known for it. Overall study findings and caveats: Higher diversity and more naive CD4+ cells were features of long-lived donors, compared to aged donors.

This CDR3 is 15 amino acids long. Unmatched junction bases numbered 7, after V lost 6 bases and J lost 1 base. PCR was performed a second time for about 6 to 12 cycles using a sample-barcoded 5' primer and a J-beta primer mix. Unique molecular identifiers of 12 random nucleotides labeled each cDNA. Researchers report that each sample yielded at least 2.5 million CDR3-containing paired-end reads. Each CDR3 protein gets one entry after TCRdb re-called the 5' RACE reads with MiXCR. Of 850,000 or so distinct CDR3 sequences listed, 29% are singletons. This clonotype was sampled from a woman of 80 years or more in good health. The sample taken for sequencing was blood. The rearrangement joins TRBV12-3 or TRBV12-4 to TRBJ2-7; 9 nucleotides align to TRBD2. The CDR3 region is CASSHTSGYSYEQYF. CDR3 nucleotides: TGTGCCAGCAGCCATACTAGCGGGTATTCCTACGAGCAGTACTTC.